This is a list of T cell receptor beta chains from one sample in a study of technical replicates of blood from several donors. The data were produced by immunoSEQ multiplex PCR, yet TCRdb's version contains in-frame clones alone and is incomplete. The repertoire has around 50,000 clones, 90% to 97% of them found once; the top ten carry 0.35% to 0.5%. The sequenced material came from T cells isolated from PBMCs. These receptors came from a human donor in good health. The CDR3 runs from the conserved cysteine through the conserved F or W. The D gene is left open where the match is weak. Where a row states a size, it is once, few, many or the class of an expanded clone; other rows omit it.

j_gene: TRBJ2-5; abundance: .; v_gene: TRBV2; len: 14; d_gene: .; CDR3aa: CASSLRLSQETQYF; CDR3nt: TGTGCCAGCAGTTTAAGACTGAGCCAAGAGACCCAGTACTTC
j_gene: TRBJ2-2; abundance: .; v_gene: TRBV6-1; len: 16; d_gene: .; CDR3aa: CASSENNRVTAGELFF; CDR3nt: TGTGCCAGCAGTGAAAATAACAGGGTGACAGCCGGGGAGCTGTTTTTT
j_gene: TRBJ2-2; abundance: .; v_gene: TRBV2; len: 15; d_gene: .; CDR3aa: CASSEVGSGTGELFF; CDR3nt: TGTGCCAGCAGTGAAGTTGGGTCGGGCACCGGGGAGCTGTTTTTT
j_gene: TRBJ2-3; abundance: .; v_gene: TRBV4-3; len: 16; d_gene: .; CDR3aa: CASSQASGTLTDTQYF; CDR3nt: TGCGCCAGCAGCCAGGCAAGCGGTACCCTCACAGATACGCAGTATTTT
j_gene: TRBJ2-1; abundance: .; v_gene: TRBV27; len: 16; d_gene: .; CDR3aa: CASSYNLERTYNEQFF; CDR3nt: TGTGCCAGCAGCTACAACCTCGAGCGGACCTACAATGAGCAGTTCTTC
j_gene: TRBJ2-1; abundance: .; v_gene: TRBV7-2; len: 15; d_gene: TRBD2; CDR3aa: CASSFLAESYNEQFF; CDR3nt: TGTGCCAGCAGCTTCCTAGCGGAATCCTACAATGAGCAGTTCTTC
j_gene: TRBJ2-5; abundance: once; v_gene: TRBV25-1; len: 18; d_gene: TRBD2; CDR3aa: CASSEYTSGRGFLETQYF; CDR3nt: TGTGCCAGCAGTGAATATACTAGCGGGAGGGGGTTTTTGGAGACCCAGTACTTC
j_gene: TRBJ1-1; abundance: .; v_gene: TRBV7-9; len: 12; d_gene: .; CDR3aa: CASSVPNTEAFF; CDR3nt: TGTGCCAGCAGCGTCCCAAACACTGAAGCTTTCTTT
j_gene: TRBJ1-1; abundance: .; v_gene: TRBV13; len: 15; d_gene: TRBD1; CDR3aa: CASSWGTGLRTEAFF; CDR3nt: TGTGCCAGCAGCTGGGGGACAGGGTTAAGGACTGAAGCTTTCTTT
j_gene: TRBJ1-1; abundance: once; v_gene: TRBV9; len: 14; d_gene: TRBD1; CDR3aa: CASSATGGRTEAFF; CDR3nt: TGTGCCAGCAGCGCTACAGGGGGGAGGACTGAAGCTTTCTTT
j_gene: TRBJ1-2; abundance: once; v_gene: TRBV28; len: 14; d_gene: .; CDR3aa: CASSDPQGQGGYTF; CDR3nt: TGTGCCAGCAGTGACCCCCAGGGTCAAGGAGGCTACACCTTC
j_gene: TRBJ1-2; abundance: .; v_gene: TRBV7-9; len: 13; d_gene: TRBD1; CDR3aa: CASSRDSYYGYTF; CDR3nt: TGTGCCAGCAGCCGGGACAGCTACTATGGCTACACCTTC
j_gene: TRBJ1-4; abundance: .; v_gene: TRBV6-5; len: 16; d_gene: TRBD1; CDR3aa: CASSSEPGQSYEKLFF; CDR3nt: TGTGCCAGCAGTTCCGAACCGGGACAGTCCTATGAAAAACTGTTTTTT
j_gene: TRBJ2-7; abundance: .; v_gene: TRBV9; len: 14; d_gene: TRBD1; CDR3aa: CASSVGAGGYEQYF; CDR3nt: TGTGCCAGCAGCGTAGGGGCAGGGGGTTACGAGCAGTACTTC
j_gene: TRBJ2-1; abundance: .; v_gene: TRBV10-3; len: 13; d_gene: TRBD2; CDR3aa: CAISLAGLNEQFF; CDR3nt: TGTGCCATCAGTCTAGCGGGATTAAATGAGCAGTTCTTC
j_gene: TRBJ1-2; abundance: .; v_gene: TRBV6-5; len: 13; d_gene: .; CDR3aa: CASSPQINYGYTF; CDR3nt: TGTGCCAGCAGTCCGCAGATTAACTATGGCTACACCTTC
j_gene: TRBJ2-1; abundance: .; v_gene: TRBV7-8; len: 14; d_gene: TRBD2; CDR3aa: CASSLVVAGGEQFF; CDR3nt: TGTGCCAGCAGCTTAGTGGTAGCGGGGGGTGAGCAGTTCTTC
j_gene: TRBJ2-7; abundance: .; v_gene: TRBV5-3; len: 17; d_gene: .; CDR3aa: CARSIPPGKATRFEQYF; CDR3nt: TGTGCCAGAAGCATCCCACCAGGAAAGGCCACTCGATTCGAGCAGTACTTC
j_gene: TRBJ1-1; abundance: .; v_gene: TRBV27; len: 16; d_gene: TRBD1; CDR3aa: CASTDPGGRVNTEAFF; CDR3nt: TGTGCCAGCACCGATCCAGGGGGCAGAGTGAACACTGAAGCTTTCTTT
j_gene: TRBJ1-5; abundance: .; v_gene: TRBV19; len: 15; d_gene: .; CDR3aa: CASNYRAVGNQPQHF; CDR3nt: TGTGCCAGTAATTACAGGGCGGTGGGCAATCAGCCCCAGCATTTT
j_gene: TRBJ2-1; abundance: .; v_gene: TRBV29-1; len: 18; d_gene: TRBD2; CDR3aa: CSALGLTSGWADGNEQFF; CDR3nt: TGCAGCGCCCTAGGGCTTACTAGCGGTTGGGCTGACGGGAATGAGCAGTTCTTC
j_gene: TRBJ2-7; abundance: .; v_gene: TRBV28; len: 12; d_gene: .; CDR3aa: CASSDQAYEQYF; CDR3nt: TGTGCCAGCAGCGACCAGGCATACGAGCAGTACTTC
j_gene: TRBJ1-2; abundance: .; v_gene: TRBV25-1; len: 13; d_gene: TRBD1; CDR3aa: CASSESDRAGYTF; CDR3nt: TGTGCCAGCAGTGAGTCCGACAGGGCTGGCTACACCTTC
j_gene: TRBJ2-3; abundance: .; v_gene: TRBV15; len: 15; d_gene: .; CDR3aa: CATSKSSASTDTQYF; CDR3nt: TGTGCCACCAGCAAATCTAGCGCTAGCACAGATACGCAGTATTTT
j_gene: TRBJ2-1; abundance: .; v_gene: TRBV11-3; len: 16; d_gene: TRBD1; CDR3aa: CASSTGQVSSYNEQFF; CDR3nt: TGTGCCAGCAGCACTGGACAGGTTAGCTCCTACAATGAGCAGTTCTTC